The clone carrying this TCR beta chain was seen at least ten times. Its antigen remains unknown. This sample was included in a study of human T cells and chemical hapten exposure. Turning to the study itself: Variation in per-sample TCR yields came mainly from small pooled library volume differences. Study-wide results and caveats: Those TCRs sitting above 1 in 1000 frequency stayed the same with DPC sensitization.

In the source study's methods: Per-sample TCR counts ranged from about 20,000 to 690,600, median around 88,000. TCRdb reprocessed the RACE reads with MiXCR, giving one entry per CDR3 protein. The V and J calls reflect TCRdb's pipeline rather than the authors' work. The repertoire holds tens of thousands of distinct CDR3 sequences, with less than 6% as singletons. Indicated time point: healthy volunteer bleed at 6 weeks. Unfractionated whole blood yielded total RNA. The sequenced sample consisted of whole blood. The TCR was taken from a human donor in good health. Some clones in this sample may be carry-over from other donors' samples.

This CDR3 is CASSLPLGAGGNYEQYF. The CDR3 DNA reads TGTGCCAGCAGTTTGCCTCTGGGAGCGGGAGGCAACTACGAGCAGTACTTC. The chain combines TRBV28 with TRBJ2-7, with 9 nucleotides matching TRBD2. This CDR3 has 17 residues. The J segment lost 3 bases and the V segment lost 3 bases, leaving 12 bases of the junction unmatched. Germline V gene data show CDR1 as MDHEN and CDR2 as SYDVKM. The variable domain in full, completed from reference TRBV28 and TRBJ2-7, reads DVKVTQSSRYLVKRTGEKVFLECVQDMDHENMFWYRQDPGLGLRLIYFSYDVKMKEKGDIPEGYSVSREKKERFSLILESASTNQTSMYLCASSLPLGAGGNYEQYFGPGTRLTVT.